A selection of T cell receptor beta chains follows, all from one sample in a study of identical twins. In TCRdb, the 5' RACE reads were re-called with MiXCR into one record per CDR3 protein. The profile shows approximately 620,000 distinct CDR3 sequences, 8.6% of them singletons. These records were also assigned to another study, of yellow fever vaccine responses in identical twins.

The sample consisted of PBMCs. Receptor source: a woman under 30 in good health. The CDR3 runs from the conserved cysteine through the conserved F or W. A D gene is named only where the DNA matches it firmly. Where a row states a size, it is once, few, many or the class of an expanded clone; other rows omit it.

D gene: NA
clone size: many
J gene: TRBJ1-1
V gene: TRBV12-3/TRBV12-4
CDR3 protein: CASSLRDILNTEAFF
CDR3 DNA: TGTGCCAGCAGTTTACGGGACATTTTGAACACTGAAGCTTTCTTT

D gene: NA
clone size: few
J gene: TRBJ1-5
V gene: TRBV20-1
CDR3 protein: CSARDTRGGNQPQHF
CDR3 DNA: TGCAGTGCTAGAGACACCCGCGGGGGTAATCAGCCCCAGCATTTT

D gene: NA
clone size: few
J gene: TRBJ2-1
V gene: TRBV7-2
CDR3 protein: CASSLEGARQYNEQFF
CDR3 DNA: TGTGCCAGCAGCTTAGAAGGGGCGCGCCAGTACAATGAGCAGTTCTTC

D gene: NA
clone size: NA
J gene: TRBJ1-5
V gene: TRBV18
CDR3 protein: CASSPQGRSNQPQHF
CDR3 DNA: TGTGCCAGCTCACCTCAGGGTCGTAGCAATCAGCCCCAGCATTTT

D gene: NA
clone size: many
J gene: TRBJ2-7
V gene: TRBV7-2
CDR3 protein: CASRVVEGMQYF
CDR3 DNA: TGTGCCAGCAGAGTGGTTGAGGGAATGCAGTACTTC

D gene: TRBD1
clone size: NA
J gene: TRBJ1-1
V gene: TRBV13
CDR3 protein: CASSPRTGRGAFF
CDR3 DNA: TGTGCCAGCAGCCCGCGGACAGGGCGAGGAGCTTTCTTT

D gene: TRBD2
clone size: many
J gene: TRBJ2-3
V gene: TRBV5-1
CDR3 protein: CASSLSGEGDTQYF
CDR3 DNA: TGCGCCAGCAGCTTGTCCGGGGAGGGAGATACGCAGTATTTT

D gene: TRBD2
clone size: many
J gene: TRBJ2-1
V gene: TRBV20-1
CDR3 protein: CSARDIAGVYNEQFF
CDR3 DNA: TGCAGTGCTAGAGACATAGCGGGAGTTTACAATGAGCAGTTCTTC

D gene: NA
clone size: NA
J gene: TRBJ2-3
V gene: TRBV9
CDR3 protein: CASSAHTDRGDTQYF
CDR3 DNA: TGTGCCAGCAGCGCTCACACCGACCGGGGAGATACGCAGTATTTT

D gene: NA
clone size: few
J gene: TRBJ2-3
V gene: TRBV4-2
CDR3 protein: CASSQEADFSTDTQYF
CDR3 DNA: TGTGCCAGCAGCCAAGAAGCTGATTTTAGCACAGATACGCAGTATTTT

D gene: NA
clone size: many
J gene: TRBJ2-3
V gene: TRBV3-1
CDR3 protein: CASSQDLGGRSTDTQYF
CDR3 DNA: TGTGCCAGCAGCCAAGATCTGGGCGGCAGATCCACAGATACGCAGTATTTT

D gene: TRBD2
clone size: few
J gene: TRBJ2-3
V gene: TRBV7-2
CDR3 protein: CASSSRTSGIQYNTQYF
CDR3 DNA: TGTGCCAGCAGCTCCCGGACTAGCGGGATCCAGTACAATACGCAGTATTTT

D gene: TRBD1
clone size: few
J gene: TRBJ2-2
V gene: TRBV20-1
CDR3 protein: CSAGQGANTGELFF
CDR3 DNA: TGCAGTGCAGGACAGGGGGCAAACACCGGGGAGCTGTTTTTT

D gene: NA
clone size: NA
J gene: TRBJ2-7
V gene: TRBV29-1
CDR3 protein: CSVAPGTYEQYF
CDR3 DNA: TGCAGCGTTGCCCCAGGGACGTACGAGCAGTACTTC

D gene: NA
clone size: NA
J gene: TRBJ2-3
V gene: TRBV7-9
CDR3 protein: CASSSAGVVPPDTQYF
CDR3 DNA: TGTGCCAGCAGCTCCGCTGGAGTAGTCCCCCCAGATACGCAGTATTTT

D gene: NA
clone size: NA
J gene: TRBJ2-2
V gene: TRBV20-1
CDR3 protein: CSGTTRGGAGELFF
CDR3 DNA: TGCAGTGGCACGACCAGGGGAGGCGCCGGGGAGCTGTTTTTT

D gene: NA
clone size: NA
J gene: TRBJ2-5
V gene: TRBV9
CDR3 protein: CASRGQLKETQYF
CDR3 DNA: TGTGCCAGCAGAGGACAGCTCAAAGAGACCCAGTACTTC

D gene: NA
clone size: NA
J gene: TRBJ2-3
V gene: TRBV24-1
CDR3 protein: CATSAHTTSTDTQYF
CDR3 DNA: TGTGCCACCAGTGCCCATACTACTAGCACAGATACGCAGTATTTT

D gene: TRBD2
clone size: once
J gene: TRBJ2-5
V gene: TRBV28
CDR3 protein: CASSGGGKETQYF
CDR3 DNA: TGTGCCAGCAGTGGCGGGGGAAAGGAGACCCAGTACTTC

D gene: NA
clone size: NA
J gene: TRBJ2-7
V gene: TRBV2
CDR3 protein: CASTKGTFQYF
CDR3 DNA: TGTGCCAGCACCAAGGGGACTTTCCAGTACTTC